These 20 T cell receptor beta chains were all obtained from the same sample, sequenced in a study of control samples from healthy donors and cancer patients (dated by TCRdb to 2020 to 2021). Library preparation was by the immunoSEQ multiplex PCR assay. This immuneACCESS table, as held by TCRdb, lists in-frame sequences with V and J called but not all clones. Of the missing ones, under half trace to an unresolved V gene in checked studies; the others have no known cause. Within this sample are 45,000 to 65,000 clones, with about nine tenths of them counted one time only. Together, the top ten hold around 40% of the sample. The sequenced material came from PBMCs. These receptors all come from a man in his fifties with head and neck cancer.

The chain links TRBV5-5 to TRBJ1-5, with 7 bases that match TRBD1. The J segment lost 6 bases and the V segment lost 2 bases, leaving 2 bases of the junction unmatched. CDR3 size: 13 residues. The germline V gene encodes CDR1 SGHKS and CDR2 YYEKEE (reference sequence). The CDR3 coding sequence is TGTGCCAGCAGCTTTAGGACAGGTCAGCCCCAGCATTTT. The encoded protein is CASSFRTGQPQHF.

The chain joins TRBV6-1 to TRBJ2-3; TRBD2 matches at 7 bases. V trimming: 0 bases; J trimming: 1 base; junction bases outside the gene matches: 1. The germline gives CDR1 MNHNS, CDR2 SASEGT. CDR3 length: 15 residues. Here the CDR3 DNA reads TGTGCCAGCAGTGAAGCTAGCGGGCGCACAGATACGCAGTATTTT. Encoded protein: CASSEASGRTDTQYF.

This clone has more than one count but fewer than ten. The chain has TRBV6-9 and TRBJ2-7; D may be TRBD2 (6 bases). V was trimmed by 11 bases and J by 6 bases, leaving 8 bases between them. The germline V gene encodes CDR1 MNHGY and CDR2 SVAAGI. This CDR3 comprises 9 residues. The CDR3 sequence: CAGRGEQYF. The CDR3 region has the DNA TGTGCCGGGCGGGGCGAGCAGTACTTC.

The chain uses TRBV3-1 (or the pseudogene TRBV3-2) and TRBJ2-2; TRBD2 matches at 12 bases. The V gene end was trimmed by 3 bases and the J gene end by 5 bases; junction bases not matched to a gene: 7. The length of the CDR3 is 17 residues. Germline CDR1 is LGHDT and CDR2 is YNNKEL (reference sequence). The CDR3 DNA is TGTGCCAGCAGCCACCCGACTAGCGGGAGTGGGACCGGGGAGCTGTTTTTT. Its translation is CASSHPTSGSGTGELFF.

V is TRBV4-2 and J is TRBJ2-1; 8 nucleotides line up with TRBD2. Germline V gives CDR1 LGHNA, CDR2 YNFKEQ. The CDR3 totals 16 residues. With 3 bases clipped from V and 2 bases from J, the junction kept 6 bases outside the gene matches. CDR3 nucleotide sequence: TGTGCCAGCAGCCACGGGGGGGGAGACCCCTACAATGAGCAGTTCTTC. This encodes CASSHGGGDPYNEQFF.

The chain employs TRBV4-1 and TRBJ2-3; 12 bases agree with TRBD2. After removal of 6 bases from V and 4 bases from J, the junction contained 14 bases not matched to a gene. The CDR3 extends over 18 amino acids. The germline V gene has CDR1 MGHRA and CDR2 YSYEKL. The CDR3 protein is CASRLGLAGLQGADTQYF. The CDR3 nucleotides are TGCGCCAGCAGACTCGGACTAGCGGGACTTCAGGGGGCAGATACGCAGTATTTT.

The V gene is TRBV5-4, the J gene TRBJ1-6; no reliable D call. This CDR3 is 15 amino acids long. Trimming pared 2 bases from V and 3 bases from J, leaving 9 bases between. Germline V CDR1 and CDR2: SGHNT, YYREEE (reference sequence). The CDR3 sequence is CASSLAGYYNSPLHF. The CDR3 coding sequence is TGTGCCAGCAGCTTAGCGGGGTACTATAATTCACCCCTCCACTTT.

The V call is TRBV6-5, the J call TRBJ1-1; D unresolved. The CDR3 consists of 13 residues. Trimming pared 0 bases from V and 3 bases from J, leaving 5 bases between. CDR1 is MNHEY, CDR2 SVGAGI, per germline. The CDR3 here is CASSYSADTEAFF. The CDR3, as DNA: TGTGCCAGCAGTTACTCTGCGGACACTGAAGCTTTCTTT.

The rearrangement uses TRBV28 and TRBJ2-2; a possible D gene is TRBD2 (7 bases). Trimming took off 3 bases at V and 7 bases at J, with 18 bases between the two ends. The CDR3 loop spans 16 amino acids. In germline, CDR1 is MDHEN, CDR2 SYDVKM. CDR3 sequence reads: CASSFDRGAVRGELFF. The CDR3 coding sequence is TGTGCCAGCAGTTTCGACCGGGGGGCCGTCCGCGGGGAGCTGTTTTTT.

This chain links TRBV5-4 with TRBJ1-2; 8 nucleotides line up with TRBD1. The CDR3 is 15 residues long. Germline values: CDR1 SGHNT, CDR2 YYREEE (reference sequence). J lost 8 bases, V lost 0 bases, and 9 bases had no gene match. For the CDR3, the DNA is TGTGCCAGCAGCTTGGCAGGGGGCGTAATTGGGGGCTACACCTTC. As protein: CASSLAGGVIGGYTF.

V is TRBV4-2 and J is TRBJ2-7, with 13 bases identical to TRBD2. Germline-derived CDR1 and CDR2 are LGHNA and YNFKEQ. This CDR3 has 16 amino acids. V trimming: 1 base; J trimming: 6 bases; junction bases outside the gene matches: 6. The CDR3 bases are TGTGCCAGCAGCCAAGTGGCTACTAGCGGGAGGGCCGAGCAGTACTTC. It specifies CASSQVATSGRAEQYF.

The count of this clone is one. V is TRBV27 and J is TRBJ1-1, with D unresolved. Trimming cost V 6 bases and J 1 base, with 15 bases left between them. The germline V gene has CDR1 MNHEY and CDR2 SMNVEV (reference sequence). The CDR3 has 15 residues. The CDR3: CASSMTGRKNTEAFF. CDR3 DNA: TGTGCCAGCAGCATGACCGGACGGAAGAACACTGAAGCTTTCTTT.

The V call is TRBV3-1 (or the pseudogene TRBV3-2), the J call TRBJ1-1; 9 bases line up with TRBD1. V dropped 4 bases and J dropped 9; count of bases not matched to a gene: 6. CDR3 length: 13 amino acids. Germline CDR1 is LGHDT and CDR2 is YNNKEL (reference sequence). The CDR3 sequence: CASSPGTGRKAFF. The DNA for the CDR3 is TGTGCCAGCAGCCCAGGGACAGGGAGGAAAGCTTTCTTT.

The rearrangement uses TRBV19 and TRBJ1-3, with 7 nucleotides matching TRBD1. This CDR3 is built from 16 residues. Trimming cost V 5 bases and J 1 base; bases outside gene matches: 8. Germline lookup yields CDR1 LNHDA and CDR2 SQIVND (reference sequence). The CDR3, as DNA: TGTGCCAGTAGTTTCGGGACAGAACCTTCTGGAAACACCATATATTTT. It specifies CASSFGTEPSGNTIYF.

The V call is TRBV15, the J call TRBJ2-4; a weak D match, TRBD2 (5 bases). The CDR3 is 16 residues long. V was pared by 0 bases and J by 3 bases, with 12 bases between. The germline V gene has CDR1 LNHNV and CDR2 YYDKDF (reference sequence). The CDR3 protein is CATSRDNRGGKNIQYF. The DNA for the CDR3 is TGTGCCACCAGCAGAGATAATCGGGGTGGCAAAAACATTCAGTACTTC.

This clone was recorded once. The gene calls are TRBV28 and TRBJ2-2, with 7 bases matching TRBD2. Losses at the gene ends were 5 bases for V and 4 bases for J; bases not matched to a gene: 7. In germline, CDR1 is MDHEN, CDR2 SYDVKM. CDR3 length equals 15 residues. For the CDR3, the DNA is TGTGCCAGCAGTCCCGGGGAGGGTGGCACCGGGGAGCTGTTTTTT. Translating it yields CASSPGEGGTGELFF.

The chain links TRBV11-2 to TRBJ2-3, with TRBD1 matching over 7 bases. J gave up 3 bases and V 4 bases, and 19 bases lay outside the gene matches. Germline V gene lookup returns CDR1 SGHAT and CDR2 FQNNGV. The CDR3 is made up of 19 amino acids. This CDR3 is CASSSPATRKNRGTDTQYF. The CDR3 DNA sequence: TGTGCCAGCAGCTCCCCCGCGACTCGTAAGAACAGGGGAACAGATACGCAGTATTTT.

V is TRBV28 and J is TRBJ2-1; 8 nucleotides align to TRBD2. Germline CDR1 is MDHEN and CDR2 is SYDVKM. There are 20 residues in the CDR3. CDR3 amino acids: CPPSYYFGGGRVRGDNEQFF. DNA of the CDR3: TGTCCCCCCAGTTACTATTTCGGGGGGGGCCGAGTTAGGGGAGACAATGAGCAGTTCTTC.

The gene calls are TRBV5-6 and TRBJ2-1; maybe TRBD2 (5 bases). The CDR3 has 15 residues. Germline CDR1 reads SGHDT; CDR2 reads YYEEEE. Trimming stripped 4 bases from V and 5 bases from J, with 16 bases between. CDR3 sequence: CASSPLEGGHNEQFF. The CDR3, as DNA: TGTGCCAGCAGCCCCCTGGAAGGAGGACACAATGAGCAGTTCTTC.

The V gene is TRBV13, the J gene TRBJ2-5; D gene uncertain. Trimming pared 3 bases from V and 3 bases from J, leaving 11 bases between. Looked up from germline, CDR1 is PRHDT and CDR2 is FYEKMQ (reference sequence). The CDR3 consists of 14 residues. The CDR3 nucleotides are TGTGCCAGCAGCTTCTCGGACCGGAAAGAGACCCAGTACTTC. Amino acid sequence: CASSFSDRKETQYF.